This TCR beta chain comes out of a study of Graves' ophthalmopathy and Graves' hyperthyroidism. Study findings and constraints: With 70.59% sensitivity and 72% to 85% specificity, the model predicted ophthalmopathy progression.

Details on this clonotype: Its specificity is not known.

Beta-chain TCR CDR3 regions were amplified from RNA transcripts. First-round RT-PCR relied on HTBI primers, and a second-round multiplex PCR came next. Each CDR3 protein gets one entry after TCRdb re-called the multiplex PCR reads with MiXCR. The sample lists about 370,000 distinct CDR3 sequences; around 16% were seen once. The CDR3 sequence is 12 residues long. With 3 bases clipped from V and 7 bases from J, the junction kept 5 bases outside the gene matches. Germline V gives CDR1 SQVTM, CDR2 ANQGSEA. For donors with ophthalmopathy, the disease showed moderate-to-severe activity, reached CAS ≥3 and NOSPECS ≥4, and had lasted under 3 months.

The chain recombines TRBV29-1 with TRBJ2-7; 8 nucleotides match TRBD2. Sequenced material: peripheral blood. The receptor comes from a woman between 18 and 30 years old with Graves' ophthalmopathy. The CDR3 nucleotides are TGCAGCGTTGAGGTGGGCGGGAGGGAGCAGTACTTC. It codes for CSVEVGGREQYF.